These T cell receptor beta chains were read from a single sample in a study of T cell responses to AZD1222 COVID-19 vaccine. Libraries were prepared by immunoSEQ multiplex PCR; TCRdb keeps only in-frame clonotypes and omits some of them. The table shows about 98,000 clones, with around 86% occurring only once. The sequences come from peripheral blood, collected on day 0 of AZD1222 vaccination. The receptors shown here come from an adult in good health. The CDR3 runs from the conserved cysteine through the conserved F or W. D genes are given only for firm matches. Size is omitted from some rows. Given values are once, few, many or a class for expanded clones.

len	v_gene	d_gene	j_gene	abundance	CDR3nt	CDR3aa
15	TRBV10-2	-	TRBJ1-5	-	TGCGCCAGCAGTATGGGCGCGGGGGGCGGTCAGCCCCAGCATTTT	CASSMGAGGGQPQHF
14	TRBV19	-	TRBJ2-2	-	TGTGCCAGTAGTATCCTTCTCCTTACCGGGGAGCTGTTTTTT	CASSILLLTGELFF
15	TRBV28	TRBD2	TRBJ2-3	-	TGTGCCAGCAGTCTACCGGGGCGGGGGAGTGATACGCAGTATTTT	CASSLPGRGSDTQYF
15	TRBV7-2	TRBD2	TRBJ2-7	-	TGTGCCAGCAGCCTGGTAGCGGGAGGGGCGTACGAGCAGTACTTC	CASSLVAGGAYEQYF
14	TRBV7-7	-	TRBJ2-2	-	TGTGCTAGCAGCTTAGCAGGGAACACCGGGGAGCTGTTTTTT	CASSLAGNTGELFF
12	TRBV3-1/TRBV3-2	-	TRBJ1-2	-	TGTGCCAGCAGCCAGACCGATTCAGGCTACACCTTC	CASSQTDSGYTF
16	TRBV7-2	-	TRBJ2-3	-	TGTGCCAGCAGCCCCCCGGGGGACGGGCGTTGGGGTACGCAGTATTTT	CASSPPGDGRWGTQYF
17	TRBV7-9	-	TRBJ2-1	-	TGTGCCAGCAGCCCTCCAGGCGGGGCCACGGTATACAATGAGCAGTTCTTC	CASSPPGGATVYNEQFF
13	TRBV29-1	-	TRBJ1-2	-	TGCAGCGTTGAGGATGCAGCTAACTATGGCTACACCTTC	CSVEDAANYGYTF
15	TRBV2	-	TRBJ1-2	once	TGTGCCAGCAGTGAAGCGCTTCAGGGGCGGAGTGGCTACACCTTC	CASSEALQGRSGYTF
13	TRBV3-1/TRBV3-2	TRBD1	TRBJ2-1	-	TGTGCCAGCAGCCAGGGTCCCGGGACAGTTCAGTTCTTC	CASSQGPGTVQFF
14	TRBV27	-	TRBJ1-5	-	TGTGCCAGCAGACCACTTGGGGGGGATCAGCCCCAGCATTTT	CASRPLGGDQPQHF
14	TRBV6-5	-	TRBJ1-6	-	TGTGCCAGCAGTTCCGGACCTTATAATTCACCCCTCCACTTT	CASSSGPYNSPLHF
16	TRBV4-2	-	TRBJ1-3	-	TGTGCCAGCAGCACACCGGGGACTTACTCTGGAAACACCATATATTTT	CASSTPGTYSGNTIYF
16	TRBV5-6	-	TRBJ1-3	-	TGTGCCAGCAGCCCCCGACAGGTTTCTTCTGGAAACACCATATATTTT	CASSPRQVSSGNTIYF
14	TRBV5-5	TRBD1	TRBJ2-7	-	TGTGCCAGCAGCCGGCAGGGACAGGGCTCCGAGCAGTACTTC	CASSRQGQGSEQYF
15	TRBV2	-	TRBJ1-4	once	TGTGCCAGCAGTGAAGCGTCACTAACTAATGAAAAACTGTTTTTT	CASSEASLTNEKLFF
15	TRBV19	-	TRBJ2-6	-	TGTGCCAGTAGTAGCAGGGGAGCTGGGGCCAACGTCCTGACTTTC	CASSSRGAGANVLTF
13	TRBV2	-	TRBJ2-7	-	TGTGCCAGCAGTGACAGGCTCTCCTACGAGCAGTACTTC	CASSDRLSYEQYF
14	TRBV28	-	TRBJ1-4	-	TGTGCCAGCAGTCTAATTGGACCTGAGGAAAAACTGTTTTTT	CASSLIGPEEKLFF
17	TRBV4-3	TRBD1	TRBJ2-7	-	TGCGCCAGCAGCCAAGGCGATAAAGGGGGCATATCCTACGAGCAGTACTTC	CASSQGDKGGISYEQYF
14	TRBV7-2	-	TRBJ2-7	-	TGTGCCAGCAGCTTAGCGCTGGCAGCCTACGAGCAGTACTTC	CASSLALAAYEQYF
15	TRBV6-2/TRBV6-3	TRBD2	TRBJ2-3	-	TGTGCCAGCAGCAGGGAGGGTCAGTGGACAGATACGCAGTATTTT	CASSREGQWTDTQYF
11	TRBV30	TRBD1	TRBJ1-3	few	TGTGCCTCGGACAGGGGAAACACCATATATTTT	CASDRGNTIYF
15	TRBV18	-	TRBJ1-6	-	TGTGCCAGCTCACTCGGTACAACCCCTCGTCGCGACCTCCACTTT	CASSLGTTPRRDLHF
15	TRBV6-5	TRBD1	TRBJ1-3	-	TGTGCCAGCAGGCCGCGGACAGGGTCTGGAAACACCATATATTTT	CASRPRTGSGNTIYF
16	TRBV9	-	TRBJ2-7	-	TGTGCCAGCAGCCCACGGACGGGTATAGGAACGTACGAGCAGTACTTC	CASSPRTGIGTYEQYF
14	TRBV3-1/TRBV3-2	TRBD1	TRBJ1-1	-	TGTGCCAGCAGCCCCTGGGACAGAGGCACTGAAGCTTTCTTT	CASSPWDRGTEAFF
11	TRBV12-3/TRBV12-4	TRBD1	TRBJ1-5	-	TGTGCCAGCAGCGACAGGGGACCCCAGCATTTT	CASSDRGPQHF
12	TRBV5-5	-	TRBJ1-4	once	TGTGCCAGCAGCTGGGGGACGGAAAAACTGTTTTTT	CASSWGTEKLFF
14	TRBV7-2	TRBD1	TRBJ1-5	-	TGTGCCAGCAGCTCTACAGGGGCCCTAGGGCCCCAGCATTTT	CASSSTGALGPQHF
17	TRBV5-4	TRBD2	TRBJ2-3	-	TGTGCCAGCAGAGAATCGACTAGCGGGAGTGGGTCAGATACGCAGTATTTT	CASRESTSGSGSDTQYF
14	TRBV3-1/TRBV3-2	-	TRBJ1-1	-	TGTGCCAGCAGCCAGGTCTCAGTGAACACTGAAGCTTTCTTT	CASSQVSVNTEAFF
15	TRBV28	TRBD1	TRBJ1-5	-	TGTGCCAGCAGACCGCCGGGACAGGGAAATCAGCCCCAGCATTTT	CASRPPGQGNQPQHF
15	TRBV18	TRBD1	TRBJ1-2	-	TGTGCCAGCTCACCGGCCGGGACAGGGTCCTACGGCTACACCTTC	CASSPAGTGSYGYTF
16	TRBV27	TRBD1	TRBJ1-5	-	TGTGCCAGCAGTTTAATGCGGACAGGGGGGGGTCAGCCCCAGCATTTT	CASSLMRTGGGQPQHF
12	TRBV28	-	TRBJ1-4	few	TGTGCCAGCAGGCAGGGTGGAGGAAAACTGTTTTTT	CASRQGGGKLFF